The 3 T cell receptor beta chains reported below all come from one sample, sequenced in a study of HIV-infected patients and healthy controls. Reverse transcription used around 500 ng RNA and constant-region primers for alpha and beta. Using multiplexing indices, alpha and beta chain libraries were generated apart by chain-specific third strand synthesis. TCRdb re-called the 5' RACE reads through MiXCR, storing one row per CDR3 protein. The profile shows more than 15,000 distinct CDR3 sequences, roughly 7.9% of them singletons. Follow-up blood was drawn about 14 weeks, roughly three months, after antiretroviral therapy began. No cell fractionation was done, so the repertoire covers all unsorted peripheral blood T cells. The specimen was blood, collected during antiretroviral therapy. All receptors derive from an adult with HIV infection.

This clonotype was recorded many times. The chain recombines TRBV5-5 with TRBJ2-5; unclear D gene. Germline CDR1 is SGHKS and CDR2 is YYEKEE (reference sequence). The CDR3 is 14 amino acids. V was trimmed by 4 bases and J by 1 base, leaving 11 bases between them. In nucleotides, the CDR3 is TGTGCCAGCAGCCTTGGTCGCGCCCAAGAGACCCAGTACTTC. Its translation: CASSLGRAQETQYF.

This clonotype was detected many times. One end of the junction varies from germline; a read error may be responsible. The chain has TRBV7-7 and TRBJ2-3; TRBD1 aligns across 11 bases. This CDR3 has 16 amino acids. Germline values: CDR1 SSHAT, CDR2 FNYEAQ (reference sequence). CDR3 DNA sequence: TGTGCTAGCAGCTTAGGGACAGGGGGAGGCACAGATACGCAGTATTTT. Amino acids: CASSLGTGGGTDTQYF.

The sample holds many counts of this clonotype. The chain employs TRBV5-1 and TRBJ2-2, with 13 nucleotides matching TRBD2. Per the germline V gene, CDR1 is SGHRS and CDR2 is YFSETQ. This CDR3 is built from 16 residues. V lost 4 bases and J lost 5; bases outside the gene matches: 5. The CDR3 loop reads CASSPKGLAGTGELFF. Here the CDR3 DNA reads TGCGCCAGCAGCCCGAAGGGACTAGCGGGGACCGGGGAGCTGTTTTTT.